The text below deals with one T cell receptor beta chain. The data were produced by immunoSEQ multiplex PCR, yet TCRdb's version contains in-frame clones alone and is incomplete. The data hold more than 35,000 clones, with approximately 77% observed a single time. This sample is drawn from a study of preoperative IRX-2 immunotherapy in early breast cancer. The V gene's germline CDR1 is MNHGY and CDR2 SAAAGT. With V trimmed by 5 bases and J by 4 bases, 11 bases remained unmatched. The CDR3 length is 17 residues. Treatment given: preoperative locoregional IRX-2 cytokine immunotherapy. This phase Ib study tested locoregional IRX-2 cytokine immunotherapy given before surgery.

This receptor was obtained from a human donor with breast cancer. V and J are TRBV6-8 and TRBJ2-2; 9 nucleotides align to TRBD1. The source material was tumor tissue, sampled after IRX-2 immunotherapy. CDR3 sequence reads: CASSKTAGTGITGELFF. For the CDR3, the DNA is TGTGCCAGCAGTAAAACCGCCGGGACAGGGATCACCGGGGAGCTGTTTTTT.